The 21 T cell receptor beta chains listed next were all sequenced from one sample in a study of blood T cells in healthy people across ages. Through a sample-barcoded 5' primer and a J-beta primer mix, a second PCR was run for about 6 to 12 cycles. One entry per CDR3 protein results from TCRdb running MiXCR on the 5' RACE reads. The repertoire includes approximately 770,000 distinct CDR3 sequences, about 62% of them detected once, and roughly 22% sits in the top ten. The sample was blood. Receptor source: a man aged 25 to 45 in good health.

This chain connects TRBV2 to TRBJ2-1, with no clear D. Germline V gene sequence: CDR1 SNHLY, CDR2 FYNNEI. The CDR3 totals 13 residues. V dropped 8 bases and J dropped 0 bases, with 8 bases sitting between them. The DNA of the CDR3 is TGTGCCAGCGGCTCGAGCTCCTACAATGAGCAGTTCTTC. Its protein product is CASGSSSYNEQFF.

V usage is TRBV28 and J usage is TRBJ2-5; 10 bases align to TRBD2. CDR1 is MDHEN and CDR2 is SYDVKM in the germline V gene. CDR3 size: 16 residues. Germline trimming cut 5 bases from V and 7 bases from J; bases unmatched to any gene: 13. The CDR3 is CASSPPLAGLRGTQYF. CDR3 nucleotides: TGTGCCAGCAGTCCTCCACTAGCGGGATTGAGAGGGACCCAGTACTTC.

This clonotype was observed a single time. V gene TRBV20-1 combines with J gene TRBJ1-6, with 11 bases matching TRBD1. J was trimmed by 10 bases and V by 8 bases; bases with no gene match: 7. This CDR3 is 13 amino acids long. Germline V gives CDR1 DFQATT, CDR2 SNEGSKA (reference sequence). The CDR3 reads CSSGTGGRSPLHF. The CDR3 coding sequence is TGCAGTTCCGGGACAGGGGGACGGTCACCCCTCCACTTT.

This chain uses TRBV6-5 with TRBJ2-1; 7 bases are a match to TRBD1. The length of the CDR3 is 13 residues. The germline gives CDR1 MNHEY, CDR2 SVGAGI. J gave up 12 bases and V 4 bases, and 9 bases lay outside the gene matches. In DNA form, the CDR3 reads TGTGCCAGCAGTTCTATAGGGGGCAGGAGGCAGTTCTTC. Its protein is CASSSIGGRRQFF.

This clonotype was counted once. The chain carries TRBV2 and TRBJ2-3; 9 bases map to TRBD2. The V gene end was trimmed by 4 bases and the J gene end by 2 bases; junction bases not matched to a gene: 4. The CDR3 has 15 residues. Germline CDR1 SNHLY, CDR2 FYNNEI. The CDR3 sequence is CASSGTSVFTDTQYF. The CDR3 DNA is TGTGCCAGCAGTGGGACTAGCGTTTTCACAGATACGCAGTATTTT.

This clonotype was detected a few times. The chain joins TRBV20-1 to TRBJ1-5; a possible D gene is TRBD1 (5 bases). This CDR3 spans 14 amino acids. Germline loops: CDR1 DFQATT, CDR2 SNEGSKA (reference sequence). The V gene lost 1 base and the J gene lost 2 bases, with 9 bases spanning the gap. CDR3 in amino acids: CSARGGGGNQPQHF. The CDR3 DNA reads as TGCAGTGCTAGAGGGGGCGGCGGCAATCAGCCCCAGCATTTT.

This clonotype has only a few counts. The J gene is TRBJ1-2, the V gene TRBV12-3 or TRBV12-4; 7 positions match TRBD1. V lost 1 base to trimming and J lost 2 bases; unmatched junction nucleotides: 7. The CDR3 covers 16 residues. For the CDR3, the DNA is TGTGCCAGCAGTTTAGGGCCGACAGGGCAAAACTATGGCTACACCTTC. This gives the protein CASSLGPTGQNYGYTF.

This chain joins TRBV28 and TRBJ2-3; no firm D call. This CDR3 comprises 13 residues. Germline CDR1 and CDR2: MDHEN and SYDVKM. The ends were cut back, 3 bases at V and 1 base at J, with 5 bases in the middle. DNA for the CDR3: TGTGCCAGCAGTTTTTTCGGCACAGATACGCAGTATTTT. Amino acid sequence: CASSFFGTDTQYF.

This clonotype has only a few counts. The rearrangement joins TRBV7-2 to TRBJ2-7; D not certain. Trimming shortened V by 1 base and J by 3 bases, and 7 bases separated the two germline ends. This CDR3 has 13 residues. The V gene's germline CDR1 is SGHTA and CDR2 FQGNSA. The CDR3 DNA reads as TGTGCCAGCAGCTTAGATGTGAGCTACGAGCAGTACTTC. It yields the protein CASSLDVSYEQYF.

Of note for this clonotype: The junction differs from germline at one of its ends, possibly a read error. V usage is TRBV4-2 and J usage is TRBJ1-2, with 8 bases matching TRBD1. CDR1 and CDR2 from the germline V gene are LGHNA and YNFKEQ. CDR3 length: 16 residues. This chain's CDR3 is CACSRTGGAEYYGYTF. CDR3 in DNA: TGTGCCTGCAGCCGTACAGGGGGGGCCGAGTACTATGGCTACACCTTC.

The chain uses TRBV2 and TRBJ2-3; 10 positions match TRBD1. V trimming: 6 bases; J trimming: 4 bases; junction bases outside the gene matches: 10. CDR3 length: 16 residues. Germline values: CDR1 SNHLY, CDR2 FYNNEI. The CDR3 nucleotides read TGTGCCAGCAGGGATCCGGGACAGGGGAATGCAGATACGCAGTATTTT. Translating it yields CASRDPGQGNADTQYF.

This clonotype was seen repeatedly, ten times or more. CDR3 bases: TGTGCCAGCAGCGGTCAATATGGGGCGGATACGCAGTATTTT. Translation: CASSGQYGADTQYF. This chain uses TRBV9 with TRBJ2-3, with D possibly being TRBD1 (5 bases). The length of the CDR3 is 14 residues. V lost 3 bases, J lost 6 bases, and 14 bases lay in between. Germline V gene data show CDR1 as SGDLS and CDR2 as YYNGEE.

The gene calls are TRBV7-9 and TRBJ2-7; no clear D. CDR1 and CDR2 (germline): SEHNR, FQNEAQ (reference sequence). Trimming pared 1 base from V and 6 bases from J, leaving 16 bases between. CDR3 length equals 15 residues. The CDR3 spells CASSLVGLRTSEQYF. In DNA, the CDR3 is TGTGCCAGCAGCTTAGTTGGGCTAAGGACCTCCGAGCAGTACTTC.

The chain is built from TRBV29-1 and TRBJ2-1, with D perhaps TRBD1 (5 bases). V dropped 5 bases and J dropped 5 bases, with 7 bases sitting between them. CDR3 length: 11 residues. The V gene's germline CDR1 is SQVTM and CDR2 ANQGSEA. In DNA, the CDR3 is TGCAGCGTTAACAGGAACAATGAGCAGTTCTTC. It specifies CSVNRNNEQFF.

This chain uses TRBV6-6 with TRBJ2-5; 7 bases line up with TRBD1. The CDR3 contains 13 residues. V was clipped by 7 bases and J by 4 bases; unmatched bases: 6. The V gene's germline CDR1 is MNHNY and CDR2 SVGAGI (reference sequence). The CDR3 DNA follows: TGTGCCAGCACGACAGGGTTGGGAGAGACCCAGTACTTC. Protein sequence: CASTTGLGETQYF.

This sequence joins TRBV7-6 and TRBJ1-2; D call uncertain. Trimming took off 4 bases at V and 5 bases at J, with 17 bases between the two ends. The length of the CDR3 is 15 residues. Germline V gene sequence: CDR1 SGHVS, CDR2 FNYEAQ. In nucleotides, the CDR3 is TGTGCCAGCAGCTCTCGACCCGGGTCAACTTATGGCTACACCTTC. The encoded protein is CASSSRPGSTYGYTF.

The chain links TRBV6-6 to TRBJ1-4, with a weak D call TRBD1 (6 bases). Germline V gene data show CDR1 as MNHNY and CDR2 as SVGAGI (reference sequence). The V and J ends lost 7 bases and 9 bases respectively, with 27 bases between them. This CDR3 region has 17 residues. CDR3 sequence: CASIPRGGSSERQKLFF. The CDR3 bases are TGTGCCAGCATTCCTAGGGGGGGAAGTTCGGAGAGGCAAAAACTGTTTTTT.

This clonotype was counted only a few times. V gene TRBV6-2 or TRBV6-3 combines with J gene TRBJ2-5; 8 positions match TRBD2. Germline CDR1 and CDR2: MNHEY and SVGEGT. The V and J ends lost 5 bases and 2 bases, in that order; junction bases with no gene match: 7. The CDR3 runs to 15 residues. The CDR3 loop is CASSPSLAEQETQYF. The DNA of the CDR3 is TGTGCCAGCAGTCCCTCACTAGCGGAACAAGAGACCCAGTACTTC.

This sequence joins TRBV28 and TRBJ2-6; D is unresolved. This CDR3 has 16 residues. Between the trimmed V and J ends, which lost 10 bases and 2 bases, there was a span of 18 bases. The V gene's germline CDR1 is MDHEN and CDR2 SYDVKM. The CDR3 is CANLTPEATGANVLTF. For the CDR3, the DNA is TGTGCCAACCTGACCCCTGAGGCAACTGGGGCCAACGTCCTGACTTTC.

This clonotype was detected only once. The chain is built from TRBV4-1 and TRBJ2-1, with 11 nucleotides matching TRBD2. Germline trimming cut 3 bases from V and 3 bases from J; bases unmatched to any gene: 16. This CDR3 is built from 20 residues. Germline V gives CDR1 MGHRA, CDR2 YSYEKL. CDR3 in DNA: TGCGCCAGCAGCCAGGCTAGCGGGGGGACCGGTTGGGATAACTACAATGAGCAGTTCTTC. Translation gives CASSQASGGTGWDNYNEQFF.

This sequence joins TRBV27 and TRBJ1-2; D is unclear. There are 15 residues in the CDR3. The germline V and J ends were trimmed by 6 bases and 6 bases, with 20 bases remaining between them. Germline lookup yields CDR1 MNHEY and CDR2 SMNVEV (reference sequence). CDR3 nucleotide sequence: TGTGCCAGCAGACTTTATGCGGGCCCACAGCATGGCTACACCTTC. This translates into CASRLYAGPQHGYTF.